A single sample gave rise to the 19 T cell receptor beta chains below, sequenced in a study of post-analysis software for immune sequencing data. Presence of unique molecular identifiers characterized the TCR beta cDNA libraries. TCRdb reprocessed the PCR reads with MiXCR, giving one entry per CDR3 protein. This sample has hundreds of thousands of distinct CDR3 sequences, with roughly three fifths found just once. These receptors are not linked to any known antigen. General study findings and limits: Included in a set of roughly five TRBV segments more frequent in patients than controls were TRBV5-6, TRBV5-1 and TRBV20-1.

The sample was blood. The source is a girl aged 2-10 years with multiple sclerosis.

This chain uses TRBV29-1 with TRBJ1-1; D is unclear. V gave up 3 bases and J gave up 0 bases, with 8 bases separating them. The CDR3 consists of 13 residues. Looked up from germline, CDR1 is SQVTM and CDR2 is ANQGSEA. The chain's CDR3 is CSVEHRVNTEAFF. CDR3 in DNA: TGCAGCGTTGAGCACAGAGTGAACACTGAAGCTTTCTTT.

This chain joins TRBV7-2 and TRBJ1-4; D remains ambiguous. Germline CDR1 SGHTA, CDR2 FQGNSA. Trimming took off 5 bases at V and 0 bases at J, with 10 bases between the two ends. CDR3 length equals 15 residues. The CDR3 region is CASSARLATNEKLFF. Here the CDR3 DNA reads TGTGCCAGCAGCGCACGACTCGCAACTAATGAAAAACTGTTTTTT.

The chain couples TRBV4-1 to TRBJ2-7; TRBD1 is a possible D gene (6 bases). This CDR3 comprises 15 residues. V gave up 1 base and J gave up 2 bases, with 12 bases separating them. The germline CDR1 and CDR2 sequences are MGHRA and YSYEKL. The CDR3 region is CASSQGQAYPYEQYF. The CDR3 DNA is TGCGCCAGCAGCCAAGGACAGGCCTACCCCTACGAGCAGTACTTC.

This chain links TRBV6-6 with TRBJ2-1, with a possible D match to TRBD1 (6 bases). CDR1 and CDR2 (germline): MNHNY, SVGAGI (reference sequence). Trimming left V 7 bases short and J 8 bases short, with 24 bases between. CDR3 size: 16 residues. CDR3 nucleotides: TGTGCCAGCATGTTCTACAGGGAGATTGGGTTCGATGAGCAGTTCTTC. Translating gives CASMFYREIGFDEQFF.

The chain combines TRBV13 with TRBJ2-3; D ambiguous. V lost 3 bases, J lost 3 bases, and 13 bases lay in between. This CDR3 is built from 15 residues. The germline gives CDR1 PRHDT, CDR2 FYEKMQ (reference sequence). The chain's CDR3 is CASSFSAQRTDTQYF. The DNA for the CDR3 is TGTGCCAGCAGCTTTTCAGCTCAGCGAACAGATACGCAGTATTTT.

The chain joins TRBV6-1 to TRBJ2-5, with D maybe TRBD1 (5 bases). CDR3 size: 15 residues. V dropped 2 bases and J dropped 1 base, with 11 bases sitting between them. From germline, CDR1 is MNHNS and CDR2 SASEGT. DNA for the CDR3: TGTGCCAGCAGTGAAATGAGCCAGGGCCAAGAGACCCAGTACTTC. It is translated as CASSEMSQGQETQYF.

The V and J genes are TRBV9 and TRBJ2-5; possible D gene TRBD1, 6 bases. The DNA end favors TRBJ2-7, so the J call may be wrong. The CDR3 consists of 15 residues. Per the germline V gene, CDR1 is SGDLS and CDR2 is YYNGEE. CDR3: CASSVDPGVTYEQYF. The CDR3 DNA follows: TGTGCCAGCAGCGTAGATCCAGGGGTAACCTACGAGCAGTACTTC.

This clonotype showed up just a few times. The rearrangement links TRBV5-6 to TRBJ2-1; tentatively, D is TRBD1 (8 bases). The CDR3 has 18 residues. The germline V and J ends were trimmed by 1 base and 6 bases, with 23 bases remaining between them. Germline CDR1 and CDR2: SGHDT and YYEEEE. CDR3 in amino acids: CASSLFGTGLGPSNEQFF. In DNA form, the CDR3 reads TGTGCCAGCAGCTTGTTTGGGACAGGACTAGGCCCTTCCAATGAGCAGTTCTTC.

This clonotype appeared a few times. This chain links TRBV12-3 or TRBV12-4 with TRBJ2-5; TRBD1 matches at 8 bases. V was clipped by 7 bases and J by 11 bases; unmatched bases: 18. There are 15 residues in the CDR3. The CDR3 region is CASKPSGTGYGKQYF. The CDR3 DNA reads TGTGCCAGCAAACCATCCGGGACAGGCTACGGGAAGCAGTACTTC.

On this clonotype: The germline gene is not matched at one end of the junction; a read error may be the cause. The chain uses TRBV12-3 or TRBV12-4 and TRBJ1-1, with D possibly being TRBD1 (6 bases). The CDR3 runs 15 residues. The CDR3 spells CASSLIGGMNTEAFF. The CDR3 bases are TGTGCCAGCAGTTTAATAGGGGGTATGAACACTGAGGCTTTCTTT.

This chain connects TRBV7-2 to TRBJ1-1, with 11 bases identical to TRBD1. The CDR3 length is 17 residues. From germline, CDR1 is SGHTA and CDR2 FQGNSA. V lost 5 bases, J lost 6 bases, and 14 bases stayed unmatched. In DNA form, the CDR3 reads TGTGCCAGCAGCCCCTCGGGGTTGGGACAGGGGGTAGCTGAAGCTTTCTTT. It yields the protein CASSPSGLGQGVAEAFF. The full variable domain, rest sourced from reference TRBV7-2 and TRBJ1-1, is GAGVSQSPSNKVTEKGKDVELRCDPISGHTALYWYRQSLGQGLEFLIYFQGNSAPDKSGLPSDRFSAERTGGSVSTLTIQRTQQEDSAVYLCASSPSGLGQGVAEAFFGQGTRLTVV.

CDR3 DNA sequence: TGCAGTGCTAGGCTAGCGGGATTCTACGAGCAGTACTTC. Encoded protein: CSARLAGFYEQYF. This chain uses TRBV20-1 with TRBJ2-7; 9 positions agree with TRBD2. In germline, CDR1 is DFQATT, CDR2 SNEGSKA (reference sequence). This CDR3 has 13 residues. Trimming cost V 3 bases and J 3 bases; bases outside gene matches: 3.

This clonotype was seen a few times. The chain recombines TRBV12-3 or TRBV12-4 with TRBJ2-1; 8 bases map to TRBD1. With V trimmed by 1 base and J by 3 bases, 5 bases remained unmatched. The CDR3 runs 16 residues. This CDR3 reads CASSLDRGQVYNEQFF. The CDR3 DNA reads TGTGCCAGCAGTTTAGACCGGGGACAGGTCTACAATGAGCAGTTCTTC.

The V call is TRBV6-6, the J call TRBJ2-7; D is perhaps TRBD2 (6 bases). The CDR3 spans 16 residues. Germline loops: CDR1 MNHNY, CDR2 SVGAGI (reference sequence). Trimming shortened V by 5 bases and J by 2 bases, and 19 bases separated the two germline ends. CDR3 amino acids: CASSAREERAPYEQYF. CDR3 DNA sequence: TGTGCCAGCAGTGCCAGGGAGGAACGGGCTCCCTACGAGCAGTACTTC.

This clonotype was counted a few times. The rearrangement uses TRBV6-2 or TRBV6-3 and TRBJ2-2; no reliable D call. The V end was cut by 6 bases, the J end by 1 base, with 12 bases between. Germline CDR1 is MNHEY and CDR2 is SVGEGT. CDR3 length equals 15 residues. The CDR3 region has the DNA TGTGCCAGCAGGACCGACACCCTGAACACCGGGGAGCTGTTTTTT. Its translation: CASRTDTLNTGELFF.

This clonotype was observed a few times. CDR3: CASSVSGGKETQYF. CDR3 nucleotides: TGTGCCAGCAGCGTATCTGGCGGGAAAGAGACCCAGTACTTC. The chain recombines TRBV9 with TRBJ2-5; a possible D gene is TRBD2 (6 bases). Between the trimmed V and J ends, which lost 1 base and 3 bases, there was a span of 10 bases. This CDR3 spans 14 amino acids. Germline values: CDR1 SGDLS, CDR2 YYNGEE.

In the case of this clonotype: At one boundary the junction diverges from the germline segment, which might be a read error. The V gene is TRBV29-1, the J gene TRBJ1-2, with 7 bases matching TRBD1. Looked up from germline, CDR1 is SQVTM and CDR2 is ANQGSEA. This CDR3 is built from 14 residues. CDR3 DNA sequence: TGCAGCGTTGAGAGGGGGCCGTATAACTGTGGCTACACCTTC. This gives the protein CSVERGPYNCGYTF.

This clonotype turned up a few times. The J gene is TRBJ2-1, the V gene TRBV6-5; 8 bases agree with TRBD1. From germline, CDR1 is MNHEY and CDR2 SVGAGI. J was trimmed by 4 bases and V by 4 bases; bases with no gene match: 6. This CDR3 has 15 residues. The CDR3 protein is CASSFRGRGYNEQFF. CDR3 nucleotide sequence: TGTGCCAGCAGTTTCAGGGGGCGAGGTTACAATGAGCAGTTCTTC.

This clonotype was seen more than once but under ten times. CDR3 loop: CASSEASQETQYF. The DNA of the CDR3 is TGTGCCAGCAGTGAGGCGAGTCAAGAGACCCAGTACTTC. The chain joins TRBV2 to TRBJ2-5; D is undetermined. The CDR3 has 13 amino acids. Germline values: CDR1 SNHLY, CDR2 FYNNEI. V was cut by 3 bases and J by 2 bases, with 7 bases left in between.